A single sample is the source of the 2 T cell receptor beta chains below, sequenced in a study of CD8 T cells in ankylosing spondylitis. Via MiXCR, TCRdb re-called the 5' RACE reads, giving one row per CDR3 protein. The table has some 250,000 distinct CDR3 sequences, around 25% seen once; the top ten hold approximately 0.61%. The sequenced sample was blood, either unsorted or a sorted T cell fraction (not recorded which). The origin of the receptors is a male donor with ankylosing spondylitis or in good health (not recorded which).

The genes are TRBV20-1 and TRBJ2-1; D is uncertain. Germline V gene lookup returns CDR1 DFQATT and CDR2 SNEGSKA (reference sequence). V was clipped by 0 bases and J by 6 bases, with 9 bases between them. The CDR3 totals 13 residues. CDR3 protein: CSARDRPANEQFF. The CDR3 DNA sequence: TGCAGTGCTAGAGACAGGCCCGCCAATGAGCAGTTCTTC.

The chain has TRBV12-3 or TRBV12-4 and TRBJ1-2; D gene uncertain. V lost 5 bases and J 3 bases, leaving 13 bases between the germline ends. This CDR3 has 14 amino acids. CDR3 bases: TGTGCCAGCAGTACCGAGAGGTTGGACTATGGCTACACCTTC. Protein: CASSTERLDYGYTF.